The 22 T cell receptor beta chains presented below share a single source sample, sequenced in a study of patients and donors after allogeneic stem cell transplantation. TCRdb reprocessed the RT-PCR reads via MiXCR and lists one record per CDR3 protein. The table records 80,000 to 90,000 distinct CDR3 sequences, around 49% of them present only once. The sequencing sample was made of blood, either unsorted or a sorted T cell fraction (not recorded which). The receptor set was obtained from a human donor who was either an allogeneic HSCT recipient or a stem cell or donor lymphocyte infusion donor (not recorded which). It is not recorded whose cells these are; they may come from a transplant donor.

The chain couples TRBV28 to TRBJ2-2, with D perhaps assigned TRBD1 or TRBD2 (5 bases each). This CDR3 is 13 amino acids long. The germline CDR1 and CDR2 sequences are MDHEN and SYDVKM. Trimming left V 8 bases short and J 1 base short, with 8 bases between. In DNA form, the CDR3 reads TGTGCCAGCCTGAGGGGGAACACCGGGGAGCTGTTTTTT. Its protein product is CASLRGNTGELFF.

The table lists this clonotype with a few counts. This chain's CDR3 is CASSRTASNQPQHF. The CDR3 DNA is TGCGCCAGCAGCAGGACAGCTAGCAATCAGCCCCAGCATTTT. V gene TRBV4-1 combines with J gene TRBJ1-5, with D possibly matching TRBD1 (6 bases). The CDR3 has 14 amino acids. Per the germline V gene, CDR1 is MGHRA and CDR2 is YSYEKL. V was shortened by 5 bases and J by 0 bases, with 8 bases between the two germline ends.

This clonotype was counted between two and nine times. The chain joins TRBV4-3 to TRBJ1-1; 10 bases agree with TRBD1. CDR1 LGHNA and CDR2 YSLEER come from the germline V gene. The trim removed 4 bases at V and 1 base at J, leaving 0 bases unmatched. The CDR3 is 14 residues long. The chain's CDR3 is CASSRTGGNTEAFF. The CDR3 DNA is TGCGCCAGCAGCCGGACAGGGGGGAACACTGAAGCTTTCTTT.

V is TRBV4-3 and J is TRBJ1-2; the D gene is possibly TRBD1 (5 bases). V was cut by 4 bases and J by 4 bases, with 16 bases left in between. CDR3 length equals 15 residues. Germline CDR1 LGHNA, CDR2 YSLEER. The DNA for the CDR3 is TGCGCCAGCAGCCGAGAGCCCCGAGACAGCTATGGCTACACCTTC. Translated: CASSREPRDSYGYTF.

This rearrangement joins TRBV12-3 or TRBV12-4 to TRBJ1-2; possible D gene TRBD1, 5 bases. CDR3 length: 16 amino acids. The germline V and J ends were trimmed by 6 bases and 6 bases, with 23 bases remaining between them. CDR3: CASSPMGFRDGNGYTF. For the CDR3, the DNA is TGTGCCAGCAGCCCTATGGGGTTCCGGGACGGAAATGGCTACACCTTC.

The chain links TRBV4-3 to TRBJ1-5; tentative D call: TRBD1 (5 bases). The V gene lost 0 bases and the J gene lost 8 bases, with 17 bases spanning the gap. CDR1 is LGHNA, CDR2 YSLEER, per germline. This CDR3 spans 16 amino acids. The CDR3 DNA sequence: TGCGCCAGCAGCCAAGACGGCCTTAGGGGCAGGGAGCCCCAGCATTTT. Translating it yields CASSQDGLRGREPQHF.

The genes are TRBV19 and TRBJ1-5; the D is unclear. Trimming removed 3 bases from V and 0 bases from J, with 6 bases in between. This CDR3 comprises 14 residues. Per germline, CDR1 LNHDA and CDR2 SQIVND (reference sequence). CDR3 nucleotides: TGTGCCAGTAGTATTCGATATAGCAATCAGCCCCAGCATTTT. This sequence encodes CASSIRYSNQPQHF. The whole variable domain, remainder taken from reference TRBV19 and TRBJ1-5, is DGGITQSPKYLFRKEGQNVTLSCEQNLNHDAMYWYRQDPGQGLRLIYYSQIVNDFQKGDIAEGYSVSREKKESFPLTVTSAQKNPTAFYLCASSIRYSNQPQHFGDGTRLSIL.

Here the CDR3 reads CASSYGLHRQDEQYF. As DNA, the CDR3 is TGTGCCAGCAGTTACGGGCTCCACCGCCAGGACGAGCAGTACTTC. The chain couples TRBV6-2 or TRBV6-3 to TRBJ2-7, with D uncertain. Trimming cost V 2 bases and J 5 bases, with 16 bases left between them. CDR1 is MNHEY and CDR2 is SVGEGT in the germline V gene. The CDR3 has 15 amino acids.

In this sample, this clonotype turned up a few times. The rearrangement uses TRBV5-1 and TRBJ1-2; no definite D call. CDR1 SGHRS and CDR2 YFSETQ come from the germline V gene. Trimming removed 0 bases from V and 1 base from J, with 10 bases in between. The CDR3 has 15 residues. CDR3 sequence (DNA): TGCGCCAGCAGCTTGGAGGTGGGTTTTAACTATGGCTACACCTTC. Translated: CASSLEVGFNYGYTF.

Comments on this clonotype: The junction does not match germline at one end; this may be a read error. The CDR3 here is CASSLALGREGPQFF. The CDR3 region has the DNA TGTGCTAGCAGCTTAGCGCTAGGGCGGGAGGGCCCGCAGTTCTTC. The chain couples TRBV7-7 to TRBJ2-1; 9 nucleotides agree with TRBD2. The CDR3 contains 15 residues. Germline V lookup: CDR1 SSHAT, CDR2 FNYEAQ (reference sequence).

This chain uses TRBV6-6 with TRBJ1-5, with no clear D. The CDR3 is 14 residues long. From germline, CDR1 is MNHNY and CDR2 SVGAGI (reference sequence). V lost 4 bases and J lost 9, with 16 bases in between. CDR3 in amino acids: CASSFGRAPGPQHF. Written as DNA, the CDR3 is TGTGCCAGCAGTTTCGGACGGGCCCCGGGGCCCCAGCATTTT.

This clonotype has a handful of counts. The rearrangement uses TRBV19 and TRBJ1-2; no reliable D call. With 5 bases removed from V and 6 bases from J, the gap between germline ends came to 10 bases. Germline V gene data show CDR1 as LNHDA and CDR2 as SQIVND (reference sequence). The CDR3 spans 12 residues. The CDR3 DNA is TGTGCCAGTAGTGGTTGGTCTGATGGCTACACCTTC. Its translation is CASSGWSDGYTF.

The chain carries TRBV12-3 or TRBV12-4 and TRBJ1-2; maybe TRBD1 (6 bases). This CDR3 is 14 amino acids long. V was cut by 4 bases and J by 7 bases, with 16 bases left in between. This CDR3 is CASSSTGKGAGYTF. CDR3 DNA sequence: TGTGCCAGCAGTTCAACAGGGAAAGGAGCTGGCTACACCTTC.

CDR3 region: CSARVGFSSYNEQFF. CDR3 nucleotides: TGCAGTGCTAGAGTGGGATTTAGCTCCTACAATGAGCAGTTCTTC. The genes are TRBV20-1 and TRBJ2-1; D is undetermined. This CDR3 is 15 amino acids long. CDR1 DFQATT and CDR2 SNEGSKA come from the germline V gene (reference sequence). Trimming stripped 1 base from V and 0 bases from J, with 10 bases between.

The chain combines TRBV20-1 with TRBJ1-5; unclear D gene. Germline V gene data show CDR1 as DFQATT and CDR2 as SNEGSKA (reference sequence). This CDR3 contains 13 residues. Trimming pared 3 bases from V and 4 bases from J, leaving 10 bases between. The CDR3 bases are TGCAGTGCTAGTAGGCGGATTAATCAGCCCCAGCATTTT. Translation gives CSASRRINQPQHF.

The chain combines TRBV20-1 with TRBJ1-2; D gene uncertain. CDR1 and CDR2 from the germline V gene are DFQATT and SNEGSKA (reference sequence). The CDR3 is made up of 16 amino acids. V shed 1 base and J shed 2 bases, with 17 bases lying between them. The CDR3 DNA sequence: TGCAGTGCTAGAGCAGTGACGACGAAAACCAACTATGGCTACACCTTC. This gives the protein CSARAVTTKTNYGYTF.

The chain recombines TRBV2 with TRBJ1-5; D not certain. Germline CDR1 and CDR2: SNHLY and FYNNEI. CDR3 length: 13 residues. Trimming pared 5 bases from V and 9 bases from J, leaving 14 bases between. The CDR3 DNA reads as TGTGCCAGCAGTCCACCAGAGAGGGCGCCCCAGCATTTT. Amino acids: CASSPPERAPQHF.

The rearrangement joins TRBV4-1 to TRBJ1-2, with a tentative D call TRBD1 (5 bases). Trimming took 7 bases from V and 0 from J, leaving 12 bases between them. Germline CDR1 and CDR2: MGHRA and YSYEKL. This CDR3 comprises 14 residues. The chain's CDR3 is CASNPSTANYGYTF. The DNA for the CDR3 is TGCGCCAGCAACCCCTCGACAGCTAACTATGGCTACACCTTC.

Only a few counts were recorded for this clonotype. The rearrangement uses TRBV7-2 and TRBJ1-5; D unclear. The V gene lost 5 bases and the J gene lost 0 bases, with 11 bases spanning the gap. The length of the CDR3 is 15 residues. Germline V gene data show CDR1 as SGHTA and CDR2 as FQGNSA. CDR3 loop: CASSPSGNSNQPQHF. The CDR3 region has the DNA TGTGCCAGCAGCCCCTCGGGGAATAGCAATCAGCCCCAGCATTTT. Complete variable domain (other parts from reference TRBV7-2 and TRBJ1-5): GAGVSQSPSNKVTEKGKDVELRCDPISGHTALYWYRQSLGQGLEFLIYFQGNSAPDKSGLPSDRFSAERTGGSVSTLTIQRTQQEDSAVYLCASSPSGNSNQPQHFGDGTRLSIL.

This chain uses TRBV11-3 with TRBJ1-1; D not resolved. This CDR3 comprises 14 residues. V was trimmed by 0 bases and J by 2 bases, leaving 7 bases between them. Germline CDR1 reads SGHNT; CDR2 reads YENEEA. CDR3 coding DNA: TGTGCCAGCAGCTTAGACGGACGTAACACTGAAGCTTTCTTT. It encodes CASSLDGRNTEAFF.

The rearrangement uses TRBV11-2 and TRBJ1-3; D gene unclear. From germline, CDR1 is SGHAT and CDR2 FQNNGV. The ends were cut back, 0 bases at V and 1 base at J, with 13 bases in the middle. This CDR3 is built from 17 residues. CDR3 bases: TGTGCCAGCAGCTTAGATCGGGGTTCTCTTTCTGGAAACACCATATATTTT. This translates into CASSLDRGSLSGNTIYF.

This clonotype showed up just a few times. The CDR3 region has the DNA TGCAGTGCTCGGGACAGAGGGGAATGGGACAATCAGCCCCAGCATTTT. Its translation is CSARDRGEWDNQPQHF. The gene calls are TRBV20-1 and TRBJ1-5; 7 bases line up with TRBD1. Germline V gives CDR1 DFQATT, CDR2 SNEGSKA (reference sequence). J was trimmed by 3 bases and V by 5 bases; bases with no gene match: 13. The CDR3 loop spans 16 amino acids.